A selection of T cell receptor beta chains follows, all from one sample in a study of T-cell reconstitution after alpha-beta-depleted transplantation in children. TCRdb analysed the PCR reads with MiXCR anew, one entry per CDR3 protein. The sample has around 700,000 distinct CDR3 sequences; roughly 14% are singletons. The material sequenced was PBMCs, taken before TCRalphabeta/CD19-depleted stem cell transplant. These receptor sequences come from a girl aged 2 to 9 with congenital amegakaryocytic thrombocytopenia, due to receive a stem cell transplant. The CDR3 runs from the conserved cysteine through the conserved F or W. Fields, in order: V gene, D gene, clone size, J gene, CDR3 protein, CDR3 DNA. A D gene is named only where the DNA matches it firmly. Expanded clones get a size class; other rows say once, few or many, or leave the size out.

v_gene: TRBV5-1; d_gene: -; abundance: many; j_gene: TRBJ2-2; CDR3aa: CASITEGGELFF; CDR3nt: TGCGCCAGCATAACGGAGGGCGGGGAGCTGTTTTTT
v_gene: TRBV29-1; d_gene: -; abundance: -; j_gene: TRBJ1-5; CDR3aa: CSWGEGTGQPQHF; CDR3nt: TGCAGCTGGGGAGAGGGGACGGGGCAGCCCCAGCATTTT
v_gene: TRBV20-1; d_gene: TRBD1; abundance: -; j_gene: TRBJ1-1; CDR3aa: CSASAGGGNTEAFF; CDR3nt: TGCAGTGCTAGTGCAGGGGGCGGGAACACTGAAGCTTTCTTT
v_gene: TRBV5-1; d_gene: -; abundance: many; j_gene: TRBJ2-2; CDR3aa: CASSSWSGLDTGELFF; CDR3nt: TGCGCCAGCAGCTCGTGGTCAGGGCTTGACACCGGGGAGCTGTTTTTT
v_gene: TRBV5-1; d_gene: TRBD1; abundance: many; j_gene: TRBJ2-5; CDR3aa: CASSSGTEETQYF; CDR3nt: TGCGCCAGCAGTTCCGGGACAGAAGAGACCCAGTACTTC
v_gene: TRBV5-8; d_gene: -; abundance: few; j_gene: TRBJ1-5; CDR3aa: CASSLGTGSNQPQHF; CDR3nt: TGTGCCAGCAGCTTGGGCACCGGGAGCAATCAGCCCCAGCATTTT
v_gene: TRBV3-1; d_gene: TRBD2; abundance: many; j_gene: TRBJ2-1; CDR3aa: CASSQEGGAGVLYNEQFF; CDR3nt: TGTGCCAGCAGCCAAGAGGGGGGAGCGGGAGTTTTATACAATGAGCAGTTCTTC
v_gene: TRBV5-1; d_gene: -; abundance: many; j_gene: TRBJ2-1; CDR3aa: CASSLSGETYNEQFF; CDR3nt: TGCGCCAGCAGCTTGTCAGGCGAAACCTACAATGAGCAGTTCTTC
v_gene: TRBV20-1; d_gene: -; abundance: -; j_gene: TRBJ2-7; CDR3aa: CSARQRYEQYF; CDR3nt: TGCAGTGCTCGCCAGCGCTACGAGCAGTACTTC
v_gene: TRBV15; d_gene: -; abundance: many; j_gene: TRBJ1-4; CDR3aa: CATSSGRFNEKLFF; CDR3nt: TGTGCCACCAGCAGCGGGAGGTTTAATGAAAAACTGTTTTTT
v_gene: TRBV15; d_gene: -; abundance: -; j_gene: TRBJ2-5; CDR3aa: CATSRDQNFQETQYF; CDR3nt: TGTGCCACCAGCAGAGATCAAAACTTCCAAGAGACCCAGTACTTC
v_gene: TRBV9; d_gene: -; abundance: many; j_gene: TRBJ2-1; CDR3aa: CASSVPGYNEQFF; CDR3nt: TGTGCCAGCAGCGTACCAGGGTACAATGAGCAGTTCTTC
v_gene: TRBV7-2; d_gene: TRBD2; abundance: few; j_gene: TRBJ2-7; CDR3aa: CASSLSLAGGFEQYF; CDR3nt: TGTGCCAGCAGCCTTAGCCTAGCGGGAGGGTTCGAGCAGTACTTC
v_gene: TRBV12-3/TRBV12-4; d_gene: -; abundance: -; j_gene: TRBJ2-3; CDR3aa: CASNPRASTDTQYF; CDR3nt: TGTGCCAGCAATCCCAGGGCTAGCACAGATACGCAGTATTTT
v_gene: TRBV7-8; d_gene: -; abundance: few; j_gene: TRBJ2-1; CDR3aa: CASTRASSYNEQFF; CDR3nt: TGTGCCAGCACGAGGGCAAGCTCCTACAATGAGCAGTTCTTC
v_gene: TRBV20-1; d_gene: -; abundance: many; j_gene: TRBJ1-5; CDR3aa: CSARRDTLGWSNQPQHF; CDR3nt: TGCAGTGCTCGCCGGGACACCCTTGGGTGGAGCAATCAGCCCCAGCATTTT
v_gene: TRBV7-3; d_gene: -; abundance: many; j_gene: TRBJ1-4; CDR3aa: CASSLEGDNEKLFF; CDR3nt: TGTGCCAGCAGCTTAGAAGGGGATAATGAAAAACTGTTTTTT
v_gene: TRBV20-1; d_gene: -; abundance: -; j_gene: TRBJ1-1; CDR3aa: CSALLGGVNTEAFF; CDR3nt: TGCAGTGCTCTCCTTGGTGGGGTGAACACTGAAGCTTTCTTT
v_gene: TRBV7-2; d_gene: -; abundance: many; j_gene: TRBJ2-1; CDR3aa: CASKGRLADYNEQFF; CDR3nt: TGTGCCAGCAAAGGGCGGCTAGCAGATTACAATGAGCAGTTCTTC
v_gene: TRBV20-1; d_gene: -; abundance: many; j_gene: TRBJ2-3; CDR3aa: CSAREARTSTDTQYF; CDR3nt: TGCAGTGCTAGAGAGGCTAGAACTAGCACAGATACGCAGTATTTT
v_gene: TRBV24-1; d_gene: -; abundance: many; j_gene: TRBJ2-7; CDR3aa: CATSDLPGYSTYEQYF; CDR3nt: TGTGCCACCAGTGATTTACCAGGGTATTCCACCTACGAGCAGTACTTC
v_gene: TRBV19; d_gene: -; abundance: -; j_gene: TRBJ2-1; CDR3aa: CASRVQISYNEQFF; CDR3nt: TGTGCCAGTAGGGTACAGATTTCCTACAATGAGCAGTTCTTC
v_gene: TRBV29-1; d_gene: TRBD2; abundance: -; j_gene: TRBJ2-5; CDR3aa: CSASPSGRSQETQYF; CDR3nt: TGCAGCGCTAGCCCTAGCGGGAGGTCCCAAGAGACCCAGTACTTC
v_gene: TRBV5-1; d_gene: -; abundance: many; j_gene: TRBJ1-2; CDR3aa: CASSFSGSNYGYTF; CDR3nt: TGCGCCAGCAGCTTCTCAGGATCTAACTATGGCTACACCTTC
v_gene: TRBV20-1; d_gene: TRBD2; abundance: many; j_gene: TRBJ2-4; CDR3aa: CSARAFERERTNIQYF; CDR3nt: TGCAGTGCTAGAGCTTTTGAGCGGGAGAGAACAAACATTCAGTACTTC